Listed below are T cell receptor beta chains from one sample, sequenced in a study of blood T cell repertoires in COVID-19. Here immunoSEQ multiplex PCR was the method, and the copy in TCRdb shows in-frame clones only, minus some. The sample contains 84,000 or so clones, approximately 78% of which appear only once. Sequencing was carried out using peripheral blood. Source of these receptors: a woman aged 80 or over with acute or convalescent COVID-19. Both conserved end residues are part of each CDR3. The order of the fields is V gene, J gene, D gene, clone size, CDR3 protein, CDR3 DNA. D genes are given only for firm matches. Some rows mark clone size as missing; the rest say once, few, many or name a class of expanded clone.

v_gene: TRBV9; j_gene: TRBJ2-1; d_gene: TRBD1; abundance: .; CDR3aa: CASSGTGGMNEQFF; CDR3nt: TGTGCCAGCAGCGGGACAGGAGGAATGAATGAGCAGTTCTTC
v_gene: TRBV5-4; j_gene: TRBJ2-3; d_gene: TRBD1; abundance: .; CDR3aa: CASSKPGQGITDTQYF; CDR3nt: TGTGCCAGCAGTAAACCGGGACAGGGAATCACAGATACGCAGTATTTT
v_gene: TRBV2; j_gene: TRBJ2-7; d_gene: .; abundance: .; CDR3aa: CASRVGVYEQYF; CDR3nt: TGTGCCAGCAGAGTTGGAGTCTACGAGCAGTACTTC
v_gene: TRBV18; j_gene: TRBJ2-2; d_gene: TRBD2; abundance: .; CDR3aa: CASSPTASGRGELFF; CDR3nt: TGTGCCAGCTCACCCACCGCTAGCGGCCGCGGGGAGCTGTTTTTT
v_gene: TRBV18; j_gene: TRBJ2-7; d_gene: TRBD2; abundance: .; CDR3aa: CASSLPPSSGGTYEQYF; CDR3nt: TGTGCCAGCTCACTTCCCCCGTCTAGCGGGGGGACCTACGAGCAGTACTTC
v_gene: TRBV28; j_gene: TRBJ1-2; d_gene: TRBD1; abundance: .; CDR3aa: CASRTGYGYTF; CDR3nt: TGTGCCAGTAGGACAGGATATGGCTACACCTTC
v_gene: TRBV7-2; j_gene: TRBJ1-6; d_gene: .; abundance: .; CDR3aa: CASSSRLSSYNSPLHF; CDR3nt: TGTGCCAGCAGCTCCCGACTGAGCTCCTATAATTCACCCCTCCACTTT
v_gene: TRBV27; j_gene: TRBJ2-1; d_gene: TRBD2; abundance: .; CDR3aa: CASSPRLAGGYNEQFF; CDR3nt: TGTGCCAGCAGTCCTAGACTAGCGGGGGGTTACAATGAGCAGTTCTTC
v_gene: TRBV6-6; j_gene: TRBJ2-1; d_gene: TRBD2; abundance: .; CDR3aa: CASSPTGRGTSGHSYNEQFF; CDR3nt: TGTGCCAGCAGTCCGACAGGGAGAGGGACTAGCGGGCACTCCTACAATGAGCAGTTCTTC
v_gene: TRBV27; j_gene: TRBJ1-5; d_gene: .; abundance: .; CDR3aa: CASSLDSYSNQPQHF; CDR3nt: TGTGCCAGCAGTTTAGACAGTTATAGCAATCAGCCCCAGCATTTT
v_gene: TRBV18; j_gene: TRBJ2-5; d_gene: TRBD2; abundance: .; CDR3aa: CASSPRTSGVVETQYF; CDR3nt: TGTGCCAGCTCACCGAGGACTAGCGGGGTCGTAGAGACCCAGTACTTC
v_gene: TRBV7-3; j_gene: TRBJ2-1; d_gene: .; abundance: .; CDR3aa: CASSPNRAGKNEQFF; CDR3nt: TGTGCCAGCAGCCCCAACAGGGCAGGGAAAAATGAGCAGTTCTTC
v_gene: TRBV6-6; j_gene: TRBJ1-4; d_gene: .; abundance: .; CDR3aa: CASSYSGSLNEKLFF; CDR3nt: TGTGCCAGCAGTTACTCGGGCAGCCTAAATGAAAAACTGTTTTTT
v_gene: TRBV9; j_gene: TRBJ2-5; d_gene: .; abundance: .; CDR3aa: CASSGGAPETQYF; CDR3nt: TGTGCCAGCAGCGGGGGAGCGCCAGAGACCCAGTACTTC
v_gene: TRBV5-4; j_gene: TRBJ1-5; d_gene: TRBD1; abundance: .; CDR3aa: CASSLQGMNQPQHF; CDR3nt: TGTGCCAGCAGCTTACAGGGGATGAATCAGCCCCAGCATTTT
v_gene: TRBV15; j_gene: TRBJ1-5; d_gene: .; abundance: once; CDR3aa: CATSRDLSNQPQHF; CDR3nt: TGTGCCACCAGCAGAGATCTGAGCAATCAGCCCCAGCATTTT
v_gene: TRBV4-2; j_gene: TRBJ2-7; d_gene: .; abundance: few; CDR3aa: CASSQFGRTGLYEQYF; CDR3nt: TGTGCCAGCAGCCAATTCGGTCGGACTGGACTCTACGAGCAGTACTTC
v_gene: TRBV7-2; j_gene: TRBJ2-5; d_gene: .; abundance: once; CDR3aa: CASSGGRGMRETQYF; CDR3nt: TGTGCCAGCAGCGGGGGGCGGGGGATGAGGGAGACCCAGTACTTC
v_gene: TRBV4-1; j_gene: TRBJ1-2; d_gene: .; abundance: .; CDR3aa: CASSLSSGEDYGYTF; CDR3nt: TGCGCCAGCAGCCTGAGCTCCGGGGAGGACTATGGCTACACCTTC
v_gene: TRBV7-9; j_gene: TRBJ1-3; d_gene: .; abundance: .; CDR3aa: CASSFGESGNTIYF; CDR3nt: TGTGCCAGCAGCTTTGGGGAGTCCGGAAACACCATATATTTT
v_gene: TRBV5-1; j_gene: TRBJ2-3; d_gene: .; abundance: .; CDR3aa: CASSPDRYSTDTQYF; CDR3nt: TGCGCCAGCAGCCCTGACAGGTATAGCACAGATACGCAGTATTTT
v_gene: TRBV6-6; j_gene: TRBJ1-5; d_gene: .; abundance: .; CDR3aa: CASSKDNSNQPQHF; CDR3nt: TGTGCCAGCAGTAAGGACAATAGCAATCAGCCCCAGCATTTT
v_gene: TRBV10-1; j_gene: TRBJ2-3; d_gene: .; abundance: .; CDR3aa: CASSERETSSQYF; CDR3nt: TGCGCCAGCAGTGAGAGAGAGACTAGTTCCCAGTATTTT
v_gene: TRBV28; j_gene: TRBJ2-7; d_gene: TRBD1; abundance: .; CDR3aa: CASSPTGFFEQYF; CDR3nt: TGTGCCAGCAGTCCGACAGGGTTTTTCGAGCAGTACTTC
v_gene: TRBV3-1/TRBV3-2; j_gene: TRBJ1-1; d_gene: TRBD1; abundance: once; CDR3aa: CASSKQGTTEAFF; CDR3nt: TGTGCCAGCAGCAAACAGGGGACCACTGAAGCTTTCTTT
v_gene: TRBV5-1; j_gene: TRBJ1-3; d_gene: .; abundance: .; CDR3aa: CASSLSGVNSGNTIYF; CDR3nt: TGCGCCAGCAGCTTGTCAGGGGTAAACTCTGGAAACACCATATATTTT
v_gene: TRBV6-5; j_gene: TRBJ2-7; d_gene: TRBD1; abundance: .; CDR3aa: CASSPAGQGADEQYF; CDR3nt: TGTGCCAGCAGTCCTGCGGGACAGGGGGCAGACGAGCAGTACTTC
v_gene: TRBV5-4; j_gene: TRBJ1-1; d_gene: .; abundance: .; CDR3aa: CASSFWTVTEAFF; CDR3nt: TGTGCCAGCAGCTTTTGGACAGTCACTGAAGCTTTCTTT
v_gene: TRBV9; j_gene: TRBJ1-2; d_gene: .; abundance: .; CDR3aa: CASSTTSNAQAGYTF; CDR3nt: TGTGCCAGCAGCACAACGTCCAACGCACAGGCGGGCTACACCTTC
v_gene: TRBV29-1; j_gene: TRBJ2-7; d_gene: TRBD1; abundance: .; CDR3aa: CSVEILDRENEQYF; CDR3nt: TGCAGCGTCGAGATACTGGACAGGGAAAACGAGCAGTACTTC
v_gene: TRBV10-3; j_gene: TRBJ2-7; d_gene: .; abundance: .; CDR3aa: CAINPGQGNSYEQYF; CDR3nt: TGTGCCATCAACCCGGGACAAGGGAACTCCTACGAGCAGTACTTC
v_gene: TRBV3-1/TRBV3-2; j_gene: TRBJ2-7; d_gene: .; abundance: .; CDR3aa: CASSQGGRGYEQYF; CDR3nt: TGTGCCAGCAGCCAAGGAGGGCGCGGGTACGAGCAGTACTTC
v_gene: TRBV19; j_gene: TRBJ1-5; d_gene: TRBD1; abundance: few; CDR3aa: CASSHRQDRAGRPQHF; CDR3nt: TGTGCCAGTAGTCATCGCCAGGACAGGGCGGGTCGGCCCCAGCATTTT
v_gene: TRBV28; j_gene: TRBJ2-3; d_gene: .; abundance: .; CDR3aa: CASSPRTSTDTQYF; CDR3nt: TGTGCCAGCAGTCCTAGGACTAGCACAGATACGCAGTATTTT
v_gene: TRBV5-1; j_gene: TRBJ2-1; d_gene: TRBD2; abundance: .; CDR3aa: CASSFQTSGGLNEQFF; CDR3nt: TGCGCCAGCAGCTTCCAGACTAGCGGGGGGTTGAATGAGCAGTTCTTC
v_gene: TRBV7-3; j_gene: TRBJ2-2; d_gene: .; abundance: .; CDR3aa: CASSFSREHTGELFF; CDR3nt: TGTGCCAGCAGCTTTTCCCGGGAGCACACCGGGGAGCTGTTTTTT
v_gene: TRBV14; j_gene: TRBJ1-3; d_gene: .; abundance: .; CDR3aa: CASSQASSGNTIYF; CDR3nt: TGTGCCAGCAGCCAAGCGAGCTCTGGAAACACCATATATTTT
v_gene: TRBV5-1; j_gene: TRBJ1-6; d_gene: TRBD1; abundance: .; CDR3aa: CASSWTDRGINSPLHF; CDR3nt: TGCGCCAGCAGCTGGACAGACAGGGGCATCAATTCACCCCTCCACTTT
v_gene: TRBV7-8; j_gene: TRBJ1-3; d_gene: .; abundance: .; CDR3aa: CASSPGRGNTIYF; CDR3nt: TGTGCCAGCAGCCCAGGGCGTGGAAACACCATATATTTT
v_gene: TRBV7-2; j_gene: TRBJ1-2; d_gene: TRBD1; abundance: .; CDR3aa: CASSPQGSINYGYTF; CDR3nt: TGTGCCAGCAGCCCACAGGGGTCCATCAACTATGGCTACACCTTC
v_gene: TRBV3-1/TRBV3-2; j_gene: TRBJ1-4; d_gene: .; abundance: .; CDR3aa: CASRGGDGEKLFF; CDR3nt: TGTGCCAGCAGGGGAGGGGATGGGGAAAAACTGTTTTTT
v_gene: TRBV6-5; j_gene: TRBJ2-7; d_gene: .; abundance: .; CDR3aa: CASSYTGQASEQYF; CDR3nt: TGTGCCAGCAGTTACACAGGACAAGCTAGCGAGCAGTACTTC
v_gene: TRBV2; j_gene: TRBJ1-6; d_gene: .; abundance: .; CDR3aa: CASSEASPLHF; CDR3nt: TGTGCCAGCAGTGAGGCTTCACCCCTCCACTTT
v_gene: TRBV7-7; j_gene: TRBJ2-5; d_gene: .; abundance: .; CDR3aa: CASSLGGGLQETQYF; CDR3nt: TGTGCTAGCAGCTTAGGGGGAGGGCTGCAAGAGACCCAGTACTTC
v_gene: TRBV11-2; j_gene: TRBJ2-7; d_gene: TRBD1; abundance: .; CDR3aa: CASSFGQGTYEQYF; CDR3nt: TGTGCCAGCAGCTTCGGACAGGGGACCTACGAGCAGTACTTC